Listed below are T cell receptor beta chains from one sample, sequenced in a study of graft-versus-host responses after intestinal transplantation. Assay used: immunoSEQ multiplex PCR; TCRdb lists only in-frame clones, some missing. The data show more than 65,000 clones, 85% to 90% seen once. These TCRs' antigens remain unknown. The input for sequencing was unstimulated CD4+ T cells sorted from spleen or lymph node cells, taken before intestinal transplant. The receptors stem from a human donor who received an intestinal transplant. The CDR3 runs from the conserved cysteine through the conserved F or W. The order of the fields is clone size, V gene, D gene, J gene, CDR3 protein, CDR3 DNA. D genes are given only for firm matches. The size field is filled for only some rows; it gives once, few, many or a size class.

abundance: NA
v_gene: TRBV6-1
d_gene: NA
j_gene: TRBJ2-1
CDR3aa: CASSDINRDNEQFF
CDR3nt: TGTGCCAGCAGTGACATTAACAGGGACAATGAGCAGTTCTTC

abundance: few
v_gene: TRBV5-1
d_gene: TRBD1
j_gene: TRBJ2-2
CDR3aa: CASSSLDGRGPIGNTGELFF
CDR3nt: TGCGCCAGCAGCTCCCTGGACGGCAGGGGGCCGATCGGGAACACCGGGGAGCTGTTTTTT

abundance: NA
v_gene: TRBV9
d_gene: NA
j_gene: TRBJ1-1
CDR3aa: CASNPRGVTEAFF
CDR3nt: TGTGCCAGCAACCCCAGGGGAGTCACTGAAGCTTTCTTT

abundance: NA
v_gene: TRBV30
d_gene: NA
j_gene: TRBJ2-3
CDR3aa: CAWRTRTDTQYF
CDR3nt: TGTGCCTGGAGGACACGCACAGATACGCAGTATTTT

abundance: once
v_gene: TRBV10-2
d_gene: NA
j_gene: TRBJ2-3
CDR3aa: CASSESNRFAHQAGDTQYF
CDR3nt: TGCGCCAGCAGTGAGTCTAATAGGTTTGCGCATCAGGCAGGAGATACGCAGTATTTT

abundance: NA
v_gene: TRBV2
d_gene: NA
j_gene: TRBJ1-5
CDR3aa: CASSEAGRASRGQPQHF
CDR3nt: TGTGCCAGCAGTGAAGCGGGTCGGGCATCTAGGGGTCAGCCCCAGCATTTT

abundance: NA
v_gene: TRBV6-1
d_gene: NA
j_gene: TRBJ2-1
CDR3aa: CASAARYNEQFF
CDR3nt: TGTGCCAGCGCGGCACGCTACAATGAGCAGTTCTTC

abundance: once
v_gene: TRBV6-1
d_gene: TRBD2
j_gene: TRBJ2-5
CDR3aa: CASSANLRGAEETQYF
CDR3nt: TGTGCCAGCAGTGCTAACCTGCGGGGGGCGGAAGAGACCCAGTACTTC

abundance: NA
v_gene: TRBV6-6
d_gene: TRBD2
j_gene: TRBJ2-1
CDR3aa: CASSPMGGTGGSEQFF
CDR3nt: TGTGCCAGCAGTCCTATGGGGGGAACCGGGGGGAGTGAGCAGTTCTTC

abundance: NA
v_gene: TRBV9
d_gene: NA
j_gene: TRBJ2-7
CDR3aa: CASRRRPTAQGEQYF
CDR3nt: TGTGCCAGCAGGCGTCGGCCGACAGCGCAGGGCGAGCAGTACTTC

abundance: NA
v_gene: TRBV25-1
d_gene: TRBD1
j_gene: TRBJ1-4
CDR3aa: CASTTGFGGPLNEKLFF
CDR3nt: TGTGCCAGCACGACAGGGTTCGGAGGCCCCCTTAATGAAAAACTGTTTTTT

abundance: NA
v_gene: TRBV28
d_gene: NA
j_gene: TRBJ2-4
CDR3aa: CASSPPGGVAKNIQYF
CDR3nt: TGTGCCAGCAGCCCCCCCGGGGGAGTGGCAAAAAACATTCAGTACTTC

abundance: NA
v_gene: TRBV9
d_gene: TRBD1
j_gene: TRBJ1-2
CDR3aa: CASSPTGQGGAGYTF
CDR3nt: TGTGCCAGCAGCCCCACCGGACAGGGGGGCGCGGGCTACACCTTC

abundance: few
v_gene: TRBV19
d_gene: TRBD1
j_gene: TRBJ1-5
CDR3aa: CASSISGQGIQPQHF
CDR3nt: TGTGCCAGTAGTATCTCCGGACAGGGGATCCAGCCCCAGCATTTT

abundance: NA
v_gene: TRBV28
d_gene: NA
j_gene: TRBJ1-2
CDR3aa: CASSSQGEDYGYAF
CDR3nt: TGTGCCAGCAGTTCCCAGGGAGAGGACTATGGCTACGCCTTC

abundance: NA
v_gene: TRBV6-1
d_gene: TRBD1
j_gene: TRBJ1-1
CDR3aa: CASSPRTGGTEAFF
CDR3nt: TGTGCCAGCAGTCCCCGGACAGGGGGTACTGAAGCTTTCTTT

abundance: NA
v_gene: TRBV25-1
d_gene: NA
j_gene: TRBJ2-7
CDR3aa: CASRGQYSYEQYF
CDR3nt: TGTGCCAGCAGAGGACAGTATTCCTACGAGCAGTACTTC

abundance: NA
v_gene: TRBV28
d_gene: TRBD2
j_gene: TRBJ2-7
CDR3aa: CASSLGRRTSGRKEYEQYF
CDR3nt: TGTGCCAGCAGTTTAGGTCGTAGGACTAGCGGGAGAAAAGAGTACGAGCAGTACTTC

abundance: NA
v_gene: TRBV18
d_gene: TRBD2
j_gene: TRBJ2-1
CDR3aa: CASSPNRLAGGDEQFF
CDR3nt: TGTGCCAGCTCACCCAATAGACTAGCGGGAGGCGATGAGCAGTTCTTC

abundance: NA
v_gene: TRBV13
d_gene: NA
j_gene: TRBJ2-3
CDR3aa: CASSLGQISTDTQYF
CDR3nt: TGTGCCAGCAGCTTAGGGCAGATAAGCACAGATACGCAGTATTTT

abundance: once
v_gene: TRBV11-2
d_gene: TRBD1
j_gene: TRBJ1-2
CDR3aa: CASSLALGQGDGYTF
CDR3nt: TGTGCCAGCAGCTTAGCTTTGGGACAGGGAGATGGCTACACCTTC

abundance: NA
v_gene: TRBV27
d_gene: NA
j_gene: TRBJ1-5
CDR3aa: CASSFAAGSNQPQHF
CDR3nt: TGTGCCAGCAGTTTCGCGGCGGGGAGCAATCAGCCCCAGCATTTT

abundance: NA
v_gene: TRBV6-1
d_gene: NA
j_gene: TRBJ2-3
CDR3aa: CASSIGGPTDTQYF
CDR3nt: TGTGCCAGCAGTATAGGAGGTCCCACAGATACGCAGTATTTT

abundance: NA
v_gene: TRBV2
d_gene: NA
j_gene: TRBJ2-4
CDR3aa: CASSEGWQGLENIQYF
CDR3nt: TGTGCCAGCAGTGAAGGTTGGCAGGGGCTCGAAAACATTCAGTACTTC

abundance: NA
v_gene: TRBV7-2
d_gene: TRBD2
j_gene: TRBJ2-5
CDR3aa: CASSPRLAGGITQETQYF
CDR3nt: TGTGCCAGCAGCCCACGACTAGCGGGGGGTATCACCCAAGAGACCCAGTACTTC

abundance: NA
v_gene: TRBV28
d_gene: NA
j_gene: TRBJ2-7
CDR3aa: CASIGGQSSSYEQYF
CDR3nt: TGTGCCAGCATAGGTGGGCAGTCGAGCTCCTACGAGCAGTACTTC

abundance: NA
v_gene: TRBV7-8
d_gene: NA
j_gene: TRBJ2-7
CDR3aa: CASSSEASVGRRHYEQYF
CDR3nt: TGTGCCAGCAGCTCCGAAGCCTCGGTGGGCCGCCGTCACTACGAGCAGTACTTC

abundance: NA
v_gene: TRBV28
d_gene: TRBD2
j_gene: TRBJ2-7
CDR3aa: CASSLPGGSYEQYF
CDR3nt: TGTGCCAGCAGTCTCCCGGGGGGGTCCTACGAGCAGTACTTC

abundance: NA
v_gene: TRBV11-2
d_gene: NA
j_gene: TRBJ1-2
CDR3aa: CASSFSGGPYGYTF
CDR3nt: TGTGCCAGCAGCTTCTCGGGGGGACCCTATGGCTACACCTTC

abundance: NA
v_gene: TRBV28
d_gene: NA
j_gene: TRBJ1-3
CDR3aa: CASSLAPGVGGNTIYF
CDR3nt: TGTGCCAGCAGTTTAGCTCCAGGGGTGGGAGGAAACACCATATATTTT

abundance: NA
v_gene: TRBV7-6
d_gene: NA
j_gene: TRBJ1-1
CDR3aa: CASSLVGGNTEAFF
CDR3nt: TGTGCCAGCAGCTTAGTGGGGGGGAACACTGAAGCTTTCTTT

abundance: NA
v_gene: TRBV11-2
d_gene: NA
j_gene: TRBJ2-7
CDR3aa: CASSLQGGDWYEQYF
CDR3nt: TGTGCCAGCAGCTTACAAGGGGGGGATTGGTACGAGCAGTACTTC

abundance: NA
v_gene: TRBV7-3
d_gene: NA
j_gene: TRBJ1-6
CDR3aa: CASSLMRDSPLHF
CDR3nt: TGTGCCAGCAGCTTAATGAGGGATTCACCCCTCCACTTT

abundance: NA
v_gene: TRBV7-9
d_gene: TRBD2
j_gene: TRBJ2-3
CDR3aa: CASSLEVAGGGTDTQYF
CDR3nt: TGTGCCAGCAGCTTAGAAGTAGCGGGGGGAGGCACAGATACGCAGTATTTT

abundance: NA
v_gene: TRBV28
d_gene: NA
j_gene: TRBJ2-3
CDR3aa: CASSLVTGSTDTQYF
CDR3nt: TGTGCCAGCAGTTTAGTCACAGGGAGCACAGATACGCAGTATTTT

abundance: NA
v_gene: TRBV18
d_gene: TRBD1
j_gene: TRBJ1-3
CDR3aa: CASSPSGQGGNTIYF
CDR3nt: TGTGCCAGCTCACCATCGGGACAGGGTGGAAACACCATATATTTT

abundance: NA
v_gene: TRBV5-1
d_gene: NA
j_gene: TRBJ1-2
CDR3aa: CASSPDGAPNYGYTF
CDR3nt: TGCGCCAGCAGCCCCGATGGGGCACCGAACTATGGCTACACCTTC

abundance: NA
v_gene: TRBV19
d_gene: TRBD2
j_gene: TRBJ2-3
CDR3aa: CASSNHLAGAGDTQYF
CDR3nt: TGTGCCAGTAGTAACCACCTAGCGGGAGCGGGAGATACGCAGTATTTT

abundance: once
v_gene: TRBV5-1
d_gene: NA
j_gene: TRBJ1-1
CDR3aa: CASRRNTEAFF
CDR3nt: TGCGCCAGCAGGAGGAACACTGAAGCTTTCTTT

abundance: NA
v_gene: TRBV28
d_gene: TRBD1
j_gene: TRBJ2-7
CDR3aa: CASSQGAYEQYF
CDR3nt: TGTGCCAGCAGCCAGGGGGCCTACGAGCAGTACTTC

abundance: NA
v_gene: TRBV7-2
d_gene: NA
j_gene: TRBJ2-7
CDR3aa: CASSSERGYEQYF
CDR3nt: TGTGCCAGCAGCTCCGAAAGGGGGTACGAGCAGTACTTC

abundance: few
v_gene: TRBV6-5
d_gene: TRBD1
j_gene: TRBJ2-2
CDR3aa: CASSRQGVNTGELFF
CDR3nt: TGTGCCAGCAGTCGACAGGGGGTGAACACCGGGGAGCTGTTTTTT

abundance: NA
v_gene: TRBV19
d_gene: NA
j_gene: TRBJ2-2
CDR3aa: CASNGLKNTGELFF
CDR3nt: TGTGCCAGTAATGGACTGAAGAACACCGGGGAGCTGTTTTTT

abundance: NA
v_gene: TRBV28
d_gene: TRBD1
j_gene: TRBJ1-2
CDR3aa: CASSLGQGLVYGYTF
CDR3nt: TGTGCCAGCAGTCTCGGACAGGGCTTGGTTTATGGCTACACCTTC

abundance: NA
v_gene: TRBV7-8
d_gene: TRBD2
j_gene: TRBJ2-3
CDR3aa: CASSRAGGSSTDTQYF
CDR3nt: TGTGCCAGCAGCCGAGCGGGGGGGAGCAGCACAGATACGCAGTATTTT

abundance: NA
v_gene: TRBV7-9
d_gene: NA
j_gene: TRBJ2-5
CDR3aa: CASSHFGLTGVGETQYF
CDR3nt: TGTGCCAGCAGCCACTTTGGCTTAACAGGCGTCGGGGAGACCCAGTACTTC

abundance: NA
v_gene: TRBV7-9
d_gene: TRBD1
j_gene: TRBJ1-4
CDR3aa: CASSLGDRGREKLFF
CDR3nt: TGTGCCAGCAGCCTAGGCGACAGGGGCCGGGAAAAACTGTTTTTT

abundance: NA
v_gene: TRBV5-4
d_gene: TRBD1
j_gene: TRBJ1-4
CDR3aa: CASSRTGATNEKLFF
CDR3nt: TGTGCCAGCAGCCGGACAGGAGCAACTAATGAAAAACTGTTTTTT

abundance: NA
v_gene: TRBV6-1
d_gene: NA
j_gene: TRBJ1-4
CDR3aa: CASRGRQGPDEKLFF
CDR3nt: TGTGCCAGCAGGGGTCGGCAGGGGCCGGATGAAAAACTGTTTTTT

abundance: NA
v_gene: TRBV6-1
d_gene: NA
j_gene: TRBJ2-1
CDR3aa: CASSERYKSSYNEQFF
CDR3nt: TGTGCCAGCAGTGAACGTTATAAGAGCTCCTACAATGAGCAGTTCTTC

abundance: once
v_gene: TRBV30
d_gene: TRBD2
j_gene: TRBJ2-2
CDR3aa: CAWSRPAAGVSGELFF
CDR3nt: TGTGCCTGGTCCCGCCCCGCTGCGGGGGTGTCCGGGGAGCTGTTTTTT

abundance: NA
v_gene: TRBV27
d_gene: TRBD1
j_gene: TRBJ1-1
CDR3aa: CASSVSGGTEAFF
CDR3nt: TGTGCCAGCAGTGTATCAGGGGGCACTGAAGCTTTCTTT

abundance: once
v_gene: TRBV10-2
d_gene: NA
j_gene: TRBJ1-6
CDR3aa: CASRRGQDNSPLHF
CDR3nt: TGCGCCAGCAGAAGGGGACAAGATAATTCACCCCTCCACTTT

abundance: few
v_gene: TRBV5-4
d_gene: NA
j_gene: TRBJ2-7
CDR3aa: CASSLEGRAYEQYF
CDR3nt: TGTGCCAGCAGCTTGGAGGGCAGGGCCTACGAGCAGTACTTC